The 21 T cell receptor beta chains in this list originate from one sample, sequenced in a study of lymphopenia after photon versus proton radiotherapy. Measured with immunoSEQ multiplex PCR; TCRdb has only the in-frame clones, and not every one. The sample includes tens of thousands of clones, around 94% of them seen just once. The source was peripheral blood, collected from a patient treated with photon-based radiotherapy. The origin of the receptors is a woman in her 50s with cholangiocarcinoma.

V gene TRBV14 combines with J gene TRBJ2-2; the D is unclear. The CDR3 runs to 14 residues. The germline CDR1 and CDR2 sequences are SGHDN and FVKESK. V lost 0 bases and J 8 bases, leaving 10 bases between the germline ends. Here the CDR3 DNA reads TGTGCCAGCAGCCAAGACTGGGGATCGGGGGAGCTGTTTTTT. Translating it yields CASSQDWGSGELFF.

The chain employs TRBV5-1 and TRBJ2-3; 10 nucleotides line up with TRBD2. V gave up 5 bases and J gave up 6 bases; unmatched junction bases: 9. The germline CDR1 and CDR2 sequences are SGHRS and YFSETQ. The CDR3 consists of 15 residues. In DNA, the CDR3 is TGCGCCAGCAGGGGGTCGACTAGCGGGCGGGATACGCAGTATTTT. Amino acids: CASRGSTSGRDTQYF.

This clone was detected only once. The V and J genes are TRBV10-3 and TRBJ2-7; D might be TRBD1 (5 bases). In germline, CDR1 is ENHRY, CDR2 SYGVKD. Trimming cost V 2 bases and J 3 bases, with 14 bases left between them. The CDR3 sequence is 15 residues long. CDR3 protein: CAISEQGAGFYEQYF. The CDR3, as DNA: TGTGCCATCAGTGAGCAGGGCGCAGGATTCTACGAGCAGTACTTC.

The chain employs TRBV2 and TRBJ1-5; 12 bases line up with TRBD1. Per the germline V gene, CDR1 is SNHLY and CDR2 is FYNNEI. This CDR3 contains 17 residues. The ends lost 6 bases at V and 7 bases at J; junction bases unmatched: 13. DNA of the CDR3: TGTGCCAGCAGCGGAGTTCGGCGGGACAGGGGGCGACAGCCCCAGCATTTT. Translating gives CASSGVRRDRGRQPQHF.

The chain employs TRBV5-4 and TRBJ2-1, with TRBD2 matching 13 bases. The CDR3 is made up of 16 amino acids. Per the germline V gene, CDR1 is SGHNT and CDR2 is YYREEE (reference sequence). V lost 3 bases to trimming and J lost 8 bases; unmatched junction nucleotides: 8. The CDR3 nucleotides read TGTGCCAGCAGCTCAAAACTAGCGGGGGGGCTTGATGAGCAGTTCTTC. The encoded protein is CASSSKLAGGLDEQFF. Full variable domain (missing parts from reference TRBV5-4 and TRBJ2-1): ETGVTQSPTHLIKTRGQQVTLRCSSQSGHNTVSWYQQALGQGPQFIFQYYREEENGRGNFPPRFSGLQFPNYSSELNVNALELDDSALYLCASSSKLAGGLDEQFFGPGTRLTVL.

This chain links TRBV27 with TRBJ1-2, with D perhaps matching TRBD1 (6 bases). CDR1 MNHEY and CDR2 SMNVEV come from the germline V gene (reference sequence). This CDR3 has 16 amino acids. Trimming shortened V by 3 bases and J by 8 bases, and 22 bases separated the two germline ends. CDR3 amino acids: CASSFSGTWGSYGYTF. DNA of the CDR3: TGTGCCAGCAGTTTCTCTGGGACATGGGGGAGTTACGGCTACACCTTC.

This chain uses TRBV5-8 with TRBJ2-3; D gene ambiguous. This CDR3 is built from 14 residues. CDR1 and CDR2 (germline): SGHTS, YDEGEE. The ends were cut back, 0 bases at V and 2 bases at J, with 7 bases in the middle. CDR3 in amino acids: CASSLEGITDTQYF. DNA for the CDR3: TGTGCCAGCAGCTTGGAAGGGATCACAGATACGCAGTATTTT.

CDR3 residues: CASRKDRNTEAFF. CDR3 DNA: TGTGCCAGCAGAAAAGACAGGAACACTGAAGCTTTCTTT. The V call is TRBV2, the J call TRBJ1-1; tentatively, D is TRBD1 (5 bases). This CDR3 has 13 residues. V gave up 6 bases and J gave up 1 base, with 9 bases separating them. Germline CDR1 reads SNHLY; CDR2 reads FYNNEI.

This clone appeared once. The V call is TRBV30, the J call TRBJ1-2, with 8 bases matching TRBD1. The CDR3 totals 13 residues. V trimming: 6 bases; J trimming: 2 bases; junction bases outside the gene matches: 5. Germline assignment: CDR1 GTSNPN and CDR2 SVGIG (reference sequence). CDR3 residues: CACRTGPNYGYTF. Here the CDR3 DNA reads TGTGCCTGCCGGACAGGGCCGAACTATGGCTACACCTTC. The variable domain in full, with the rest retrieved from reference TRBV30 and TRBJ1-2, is SQTIHQWPATLVQPVGSPLSLECTVEGTSNPNLYWYRQAAGRGLQLLFYSVGIGQISSEVPQNLSASRPQDRQFILSSKKLLLSDSGFYLCACRTGPNYGYTFGSGTRLTVV.

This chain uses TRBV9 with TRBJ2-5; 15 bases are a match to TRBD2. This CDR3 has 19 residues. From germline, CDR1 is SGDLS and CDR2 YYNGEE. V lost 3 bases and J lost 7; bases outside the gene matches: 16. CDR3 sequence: CASSASGLAGGPFFGTQYF. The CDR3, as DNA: TGTGCCAGCAGCGCTTCTGGACTAGCGGGGGGGCCGTTTTTTGGGACCCAGTACTTC.

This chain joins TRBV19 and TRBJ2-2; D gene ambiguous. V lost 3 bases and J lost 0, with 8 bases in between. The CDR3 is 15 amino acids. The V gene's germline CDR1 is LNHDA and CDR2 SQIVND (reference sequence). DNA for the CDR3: TGTGCCAGTAGTATTTGGCAGCCGAACACCGGGGAGCTGTTTTTT. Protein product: CASSIWQPNTGELFF.

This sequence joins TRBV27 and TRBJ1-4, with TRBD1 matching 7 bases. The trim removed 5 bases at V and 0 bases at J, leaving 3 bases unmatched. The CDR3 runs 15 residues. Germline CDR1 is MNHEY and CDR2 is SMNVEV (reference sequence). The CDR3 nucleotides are TGTGCCAGCAGTCCACAGGGGACAACTAATGAAAAACTGTTTTTT. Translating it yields CASSPQGTTNEKLFF.

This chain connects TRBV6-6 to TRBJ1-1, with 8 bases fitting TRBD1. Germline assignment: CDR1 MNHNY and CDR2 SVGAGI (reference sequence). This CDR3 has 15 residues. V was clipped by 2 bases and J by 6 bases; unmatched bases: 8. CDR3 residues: CASSYPRQGMAEAFF. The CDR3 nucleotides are TGTGCCAGCAGTTACCCGAGACAGGGGATGGCTGAAGCTTTCTTT.

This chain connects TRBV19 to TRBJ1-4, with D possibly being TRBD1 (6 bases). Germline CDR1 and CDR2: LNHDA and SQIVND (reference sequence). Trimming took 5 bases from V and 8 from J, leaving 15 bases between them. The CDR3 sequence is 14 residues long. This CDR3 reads CASSSSGVWEKLFF. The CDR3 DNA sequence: TGTGCCAGTAGTTCATCAGGGGTTTGGGAAAAACTGTTTTTT.

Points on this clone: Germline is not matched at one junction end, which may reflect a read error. The CDR3 DNA is TGTGCCAGCAGTCTTTACTCGGGGGCGGCAGGGCTTATATTC. This codes for CASSLYSGAAGLIF. The chain carries TRBV5-6 and TRBJ1-2, with D possibly matching TRBD1 (6 bases). From germline, CDR1 is SGHDT and CDR2 YYEEEE. The CDR3 length is 14 residues.

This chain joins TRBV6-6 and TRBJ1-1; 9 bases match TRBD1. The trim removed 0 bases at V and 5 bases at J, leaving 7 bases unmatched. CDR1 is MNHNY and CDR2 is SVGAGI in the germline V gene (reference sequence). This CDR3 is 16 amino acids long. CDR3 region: CASSYSRAGTGTEAFF. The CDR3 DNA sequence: TGTGCCAGCAGTTACTCGAGGGCGGGGACAGGGACTGAAGCTTTCTTT.

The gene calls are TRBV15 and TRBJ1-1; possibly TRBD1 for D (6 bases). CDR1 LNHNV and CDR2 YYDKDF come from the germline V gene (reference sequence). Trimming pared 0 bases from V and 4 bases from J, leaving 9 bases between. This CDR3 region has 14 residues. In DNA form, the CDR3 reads TGTGCCACCAGCAGAGACAGGGGCCCCACTGAAGCTTTCTTT. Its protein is CATSRDRGPTEAFF. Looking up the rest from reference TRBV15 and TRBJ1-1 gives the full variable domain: DAMVIQNPRYQVTQFGKPVTLSCSQTLNHNVMYWYQQKSSQAPKLLFHYYDKDFNNEADTPDNFQSRRPNTSFCFLDIRSPGLGDTAMYLCATSRDRGPTEAFFGQGTRLTVV.

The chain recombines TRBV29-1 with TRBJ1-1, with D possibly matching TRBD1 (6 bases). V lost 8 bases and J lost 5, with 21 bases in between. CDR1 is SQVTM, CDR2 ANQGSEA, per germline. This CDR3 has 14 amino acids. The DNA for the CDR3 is TGCAGCACCCCCGGGGGGGGGCTTCGGACTGAAGCTTTCTTT. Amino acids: CSTPGGGLRTEAFF. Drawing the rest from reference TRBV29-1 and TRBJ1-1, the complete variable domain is SAVISQKPSRDICQRGTSLTIQCQVDSQVTMMFWYRQQPGQSLTLIATANQGSEATYESGFVIDKFPISRPNLTFSTLTVSNMSPEDSSIYLCSTPGGGLRTEAFFGQGTRLTVV.

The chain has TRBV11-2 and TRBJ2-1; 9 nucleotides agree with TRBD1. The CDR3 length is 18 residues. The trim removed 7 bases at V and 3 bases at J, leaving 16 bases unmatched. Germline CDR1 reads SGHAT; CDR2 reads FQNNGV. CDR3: CASTRGQGYISVYNEQFF. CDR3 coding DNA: TGTGCCAGCACTCGGGGACAGGGATATATCTCAGTCTACAATGAGCAGTTCTTC.

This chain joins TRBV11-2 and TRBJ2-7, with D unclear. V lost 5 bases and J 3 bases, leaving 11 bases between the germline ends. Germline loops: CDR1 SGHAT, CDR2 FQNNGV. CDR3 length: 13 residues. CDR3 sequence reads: CASSPLWSYEQYF. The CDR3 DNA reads TGTGCCAGCAGCCCCCTCTGGAGCTACGAGCAGTACTTC. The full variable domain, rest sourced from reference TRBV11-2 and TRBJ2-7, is EAGVAQSPRYKIIEKRQSVAFWCNPISGHATLYWYQQILGQGPKLLIQFQNNGVVDDSQLPKDRFSAERLKGVDSTLKIQPAKLEDSAVYLCASSPLWSYEQYFGPGTRLTVT.

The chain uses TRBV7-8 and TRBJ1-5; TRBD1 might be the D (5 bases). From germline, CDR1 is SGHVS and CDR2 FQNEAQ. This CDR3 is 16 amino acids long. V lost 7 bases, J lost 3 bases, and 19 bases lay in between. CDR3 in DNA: TGTGCCAGCACCTCAGGAGGGGTCTATCTCAATCAGCCCCAGCATTTT. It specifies CASTSGGVYLNQPQHF.